A selection of T cell receptor beta chains follows, all from one sample in a study of vaccination effects on CD4 cells after COVID-19. Sequencing used immunoSEQ multiplex PCR; TCRdb keeps in-frame clones, though not all of them. The sample consists of about 46,000 clones, approximately 74% of them appearing once. The antigens these receptors bind are not known. The sequencing here drew on CD4+ T cells from PBMCs cultured without peptide, taken before COVID-19 vaccination. These receptors were collected from a human donor who had a prior SARS-CoV-2 infection. The CDR3 runs from the conserved cysteine through the conserved F or W. D genes are given only for firm matches. The listing skips clone size in some rows; elsewhere it reads once, few, many or a size class.

>TRBD2|TRBJ2-5|TRBV11-1|NA
CASSLAGGLGETQYF
TGTGCCAGCAGCCTTGCGGGGGGGCTTGGGGAGACCCAGTACTTC
>NA|TRBJ2-7|TRBV5-4|NA
CASSSNSYEQYF
TGTGCCAGCAGCTCTAACTCCTACGAGCAGTACTTC
>NA|TRBJ1-4|TRBV5-5|NA
CASSFRGSTNEKLFF
TGTGCCAGCAGCTTCAGGGGCTCAACTAATGAAAAACTGTTTTTT
>TRBD2|TRBJ2-5|TRBV4-2|NA
CASSRGTSDWETQYF
TGTGCCAGCAGTCGGGGGACTAGCGATTGGGAGACCCAGTACTTC
>TRBD2|TRBJ2-1|TRBV7-2|NA
CASSRTSGDNNEQFF
TGTGCCAGCAGCCGGACTAGCGGGGACAACAATGAGCAGTTCTTC
>NA|TRBJ2-1|TRBV11-1|NA
CASSLNAYNEQFF
TGTGCCAGCAGCTTAAATGCGTACAATGAGCAGTTCTTC
>NA|TRBJ2-3|TRBV7-2|NA
CASSLMRDLDTQYF
TGTGCCAGCAGCTTAATGCGGGACCTAGATACGCAGTATTTT
>NA|TRBJ1-3|TRBV30|NA
CAWSGLGPGNTIYF
TGTGCCTGGAGTGGGCTGGGACCGGGAAACACCATATATTTT
>TRBD2|TRBJ2-3|TRBV19|NA
CATSGRSSTDTQYF
TGTGCCACCAGCGGGAGGTCAAGCACAGATACGCAGTATTTT
>NA|TRBJ2-7|TRBV3-1/TRBV3-2|NA
CASSQGAGEQYF
TGTGCCAGCAGCCAAGGCGCGGGCGAGCAGTACTTC
>TRBD2|TRBJ2-1|TRBV18|few
CASSPGAGTIYNEQFF
TGTGCCAGCTCCCCCGGGGCAGGGACTATTTACAATGAGCAGTTCTTC
>NA|TRBJ2-3|TRBV19|NA
CASSIATAATDTQYF
TGTGCCAGTAGTATAGCAACGGCAGCAACAGATACGCAGTATTTT
>NA|TRBJ2-3|TRBV18|NA
CASSPRTDTQYF
TGTGCCAGCTCACCACGGACAGATACGCAGTATTTT
>NA|TRBJ1-2|TRBV6-5|once
CASTAGGVYYGYTF
TGTGCCAGCACCGCCGGGGGAGTGTACTATGGCTACACCTTC
>NA|TRBJ1-2|TRBV6-5|NA
CASSYKGRNGYTF
TGTGCCAGCAGTTACAAGGGAAGGAACGGCTACACCTTC
>TRBD2|TRBJ2-1|TRBV10-3|NA
CAISEGSGGHYNEQFF
TGTGCCATCAGTGAGGGGAGCGGGGGCCACTACAATGAGCAGTTCTTC
>NA|TRBJ1-5|TRBV6-5|NA
CASSYGRNQPQHF
TGTGCCAGCAGTTACGGCCGCAATCAGCCCCAGCATTTT
>TRBD2|TRBJ2-3|TRBV7-6|NA
CASSKTRGRGGPISTDTQYF
TGTGCCAGCAGCAAAACCCGTGGGCGCGGGGGGCCGATCAGCACAGATACGCAGTATTTT
>TRBD1|TRBJ1-6|TRBV2|NA
CATRGTGSPLHF
TGTGCCACCAGGGGGACGGGCTCACCCCTCCACTTT
>NA|TRBJ1-2|TRBV7-3|NA
CASSRDKGWGYTF
TGTGCCAGCAGCCGGGACAAGGGTTGGGGCTACACCTTC
>TRBD1|TRBJ1-5|TRBV11-2|few
CASSRTGNQPQHF
TGTGCCAGCAGCCGGACAGGGAATCAGCCCCAGCATTTT
>TRBD2|TRBJ2-1|TRBV3-1/TRBV3-2|NA
CASSQVGGEQFF
TGTGCCAGCAGCCAAGTCGGGGGGGAGCAGTTCTTC
>NA|TRBJ1-4|TRBV7-9|NA
CASSLGLGATNEKLFF
TGTGCCAGCAGCTTAGGCTTGGGGGCGACTAATGAAAAACTGTTTTTT
>NA|TRBJ2-5|TRBV5-1|NA
CASSLVRGSNMILQETQYF
TGCGCCAGCAGCTTGGTCCGCGGAAGTAATATGATACTACAAGAGACCCAGTACTTC
>NA|TRBJ2-3|TRBV25-1|NA
CASSGGIGTDTQYF
TGTGCCAGCAGTGGGGGGATCGGCACAGATACGCAGTATTTT
>TRBD2|TRBJ2-3|TRBV6-4|NA
CASSVAGGATDTQYF
TGTGCCAGCAGTGTAGCGGGAGGCGCCACAGATACGCAGTATTTT
>NA|TRBJ1-1|TRBV7-2|NA
CASSLSYTEAFF
TGTGCCAGCAGCTTAAGTTACACGGAAGCTTTCTTT
>NA|TRBJ1-5|TRBV21-1|NA
CASSKKAEDQPQHF
TGTGCCAGCAGCAAAAAGGCGGAGGATCAGCCCCAGCATTTT
>NA|TRBJ1-2|TRBV6-1|NA
CASSSLWGNYGYTF
TGTGCCAGCAGTTCGTTGTGGGGGAACTATGGCTACACCTTC
>NA|TRBJ1-2|TRBV7-2|once
CASSQRRSSMGYTF
TGTGCCAGCAGCCAACGCCGTTCCTCTATGGGCTACACCTTC
>NA|TRBJ1-2|TRBV18|NA
CASSPGMSGDYGYTF
TGTGCCAGCTCACCAGGGATGTCAGGGGACTATGGCTACACCTTC
>TRBD2|TRBJ2-3|TRBV3-1/TRBV3-2|NA
CASSQHLAGRTDTQYF
TGTGCCAGCAGCCAACATCTAGCGGGGAGAACAGATACGCAGTATTTT
>TRBD2|TRBJ2-7|TRBV12-3/TRBV12-4|NA
CASRTSGNYEQYF
TGTGCCAGCAGAACTAGCGGGAACTACGAGCAGTACTTC
>TRBD1|TRBJ2-7|TRBV5-8|NA
CASSYLGGRGGQYF
TGTGCCAGCAGCTACCTAGGGGGCCGCGGCGGGCAGTACTTC
>TRBD2|TRBJ2-3|TRBV25-1|few
CAVTGGRDTQYF
TGTGCCGTAACGGGGGGGCGAGATACGCAGTATTTT
>NA|TRBJ2-1|TRBV11-2|NA
CASSLAGTPEQFF
TGTGCCAGCAGCTTAGCGGGAACCCCTGAGCAGTTCTTC
>TRBD2|TRBJ2-3|TRBV7-6|NA
CASSEGLAGPSFAQYF
TGTGCCAGCAGCGAGGGACTAGCGGGCCCTTCTTTTGCGCAGTATTTT
>NA|TRBJ2-3|TRBV5-4|few
CASSLIGFTDTQYF
TGTGCCAGCAGCCTGATTGGGTTCACAGATACGCAGTATTTT
>NA|TRBJ2-7|TRBV10-2|NA
CASRDTLGPYYEQYF
TGCGCCAGCAGAGACACCTTAGGTCCCTACTACGAGCAGTACTTC
>TRBD1|TRBJ1-2|TRBV29-1|NA
CSVLGQGLYGYTF
TGCAGCGTCCTAGGACAGGGCCTCTATGGCTACACCTTC
>NA|TRBJ2-2|TRBV11-2|few
CASSLRLGGTGELFF
TGTGCCAGCAGCTTACGATTAGGGGGCACCGGGGAGCTGTTTTTT
>TRBD2|TRBJ2-7|TRBV7-2|NA
CASSLGLAGFYEQYF
TGTGCCAGCAGCTTAGGACTAGCGGGGTTCTACGAGCAGTACTTC
>TRBD1|TRBJ1-3|TRBV6-5|few
CASSFGTAFDTIYF
TGTGCCAGCAGTTTCGGGACAGCATTTGACACCATATATTTT
>NA|TRBJ1-1|TRBV6-5|NA
CASSYSNWQTEAFF
TGTGCCAGCAGTTACTCGAATTGGCAGACTGAAGCTTTCTTT
>TRBD1|TRBJ2-5|TRBV5-4|NA
CASSLIQGAGETQYF
TGTGCCAGCAGCTTGATACAGGGGGCTGGAGAGACCCAGTACTTC
>NA|TRBJ2-2|TRBV7-9|NA
CASSRGGAGQTGELFF
TGTGCCAGCAGCAGAGGTGGAGCGGGACAGACCGGGGAGCTGTTTTTT
>NA|TRBJ1-1|TRBV6-6|few
CASSYRITEAFF
TGTGCCAGCAGTTACCGCATCACTGAAGCTTTCTTT
>NA|TRBJ2-2|TRBV13|NA
CASSFTGELFF
TGTGCCAGCAGCTTCACCGGGGAGCTGTTTTTT
>TRBD2|TRBJ2-3|TRBV6-2/TRBV6-3|NA
CASGRTRAGGFTDTQYF
TGTGCCAGCGGCCGCACACGGGCGGGAGGATTCACAGATACGCAGTATTTT
>NA|TRBJ2-7|TRBV20-1|NA
CSASLGRDYEQYF
TGCAGTGCTAGTTTGGGCAGGGACTACGAGCAGTACTTC
>TRBD2|TRBJ2-3|TRBV7-3|NA
CASSLNGGGATDTQYF
TGTGCCAGCAGCTTAAATGGGGGAGGGGCCACAGATACGCAGTATTTT
>NA|TRBJ2-5|TRBV18|NA
CASSPPRTGQETQYF
TGTGCCAGCTCACCACCCAGAACAGGGCAGGAGACCCAGTACTTC
>NA|TRBJ1-4|TRBV5-1|NA
CASSFQGSEKLFF
TGCGCCAGCAGCTTCCAGGGATCTGAAAAACTGTTTTTT
>NA|TRBJ2-2|TRBV19|NA
CASSITRATGELFF
TGTGCCAGTAGTATAACCAGGGCGACCGGGGAGCTGTTTTTT
>NA|TRBJ1-6|TRBV11-3|NA
CASSFNGDNSPLHF
TGTGCCAGCAGCTTTAACGGGGATAATTCACCCCTCCACTTT
>NA|TRBJ2-2|TRBV9|NA
CASRGGRGRNTGELFF
TGTGCCAGCAGAGGAGGGAGGGGGCGAAACACCGGGGAGCTGTTTTTT
>NA|TRBJ1-5|TRBV10-3|few
CAISSGDQPQHF
TGTGCCATCAGTTCAGGGGATCAGCCCCAGCATTTT
>NA|TRBJ2-5|TRBV4-3|NA
CASSQAYADLGETQYF
TGCGCCAGCAGCCAAGCATATGCGGACCTAGGAGAGACCCAGTACTTC
>NA|TRBJ1-1|TRBV7-2|NA
CASSYSSGGTEAFF
TGTGCCAGCAGCTACAGCTCCGGGGGCACTGAAGCTTTCTTT